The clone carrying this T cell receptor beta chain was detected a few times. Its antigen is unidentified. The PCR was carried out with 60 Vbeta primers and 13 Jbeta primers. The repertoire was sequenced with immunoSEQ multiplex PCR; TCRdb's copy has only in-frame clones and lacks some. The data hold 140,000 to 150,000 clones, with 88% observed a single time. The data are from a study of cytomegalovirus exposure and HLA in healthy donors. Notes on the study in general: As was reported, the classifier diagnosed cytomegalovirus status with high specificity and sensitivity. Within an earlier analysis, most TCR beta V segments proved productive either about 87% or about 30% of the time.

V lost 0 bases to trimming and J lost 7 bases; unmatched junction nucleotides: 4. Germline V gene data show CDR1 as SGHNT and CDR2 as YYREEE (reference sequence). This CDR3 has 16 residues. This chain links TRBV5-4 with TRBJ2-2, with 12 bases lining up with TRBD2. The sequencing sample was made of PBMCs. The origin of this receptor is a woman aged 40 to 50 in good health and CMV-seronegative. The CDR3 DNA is TGTGCCAGCAGCTTGGGACTAGCGGGGGACCTCGGGGAGCTGTTTTTT. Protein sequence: CASSLGLAGDLGELFF.